This TCR beta chain was retrieved from a study of graft-versus-host responses after intestinal transplantation. Across the whole study: Recipients were given multivisceral, liver-intestinal, or isolated intestinal transplants. Every recipient had anti-thymocyte globulin induction and 2 to 4 years of tacrolimus plus steroids.

The germline gives CDR1 SGHVS, CDR2 FNYEAQ. V was shortened by 2 bases and J by 0 bases, with 8 bases between the two germline ends. CDR3 size: 14 residues. With respect to this clone: Its antigen is unidentified.

Clones were read by immunoSEQ multiplex PCR, and TCRdb kept only the in-frame ones, dropping some. The sample has tens of thousands of clones; 85% to 90% are singletons. The TCR comes from a human donor who received an intestinal transplant. V is TRBV7-6 and J is TRBJ2-7; tentative D call: TRBD2 (5 bases). The sample here was unstimulated CD4+ T cells sorted from spleen or lymph node cells, taken before intestinal transplant. The CDR3 spells CASSLRDSSYEQYF. CDR3 coding DNA: TGTGCCAGCAGCTTACGGGATAGCTCCTACGAGCAGTACTTC. The full variable domain, its missing parts supplied by reference TRBV7-6 and TRBJ2-7, is GAGVSQSPRYKVTKRGQDVALRCDPISGHVSLYWYRQALGQGPEFLTYFNYEAQQDKSGLPNDRFSAERPEGSISTLTIQRTEQRDSAMYRCASSLRDSSYEQYFGPGTRLTVT.